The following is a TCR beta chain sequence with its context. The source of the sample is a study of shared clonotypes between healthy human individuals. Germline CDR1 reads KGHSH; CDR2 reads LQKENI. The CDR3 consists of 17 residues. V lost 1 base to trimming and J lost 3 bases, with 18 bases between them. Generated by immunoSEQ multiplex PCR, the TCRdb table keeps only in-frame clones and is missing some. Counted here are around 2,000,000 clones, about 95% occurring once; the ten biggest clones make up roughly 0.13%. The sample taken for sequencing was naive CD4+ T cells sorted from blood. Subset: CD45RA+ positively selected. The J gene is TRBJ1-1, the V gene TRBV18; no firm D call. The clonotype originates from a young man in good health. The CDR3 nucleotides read TGTGCCAGCTCACCACAGAGACATTCATCCGGGGACACTGAAGCTTTCTTT. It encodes CASSPQRHSSGDTEAFF.